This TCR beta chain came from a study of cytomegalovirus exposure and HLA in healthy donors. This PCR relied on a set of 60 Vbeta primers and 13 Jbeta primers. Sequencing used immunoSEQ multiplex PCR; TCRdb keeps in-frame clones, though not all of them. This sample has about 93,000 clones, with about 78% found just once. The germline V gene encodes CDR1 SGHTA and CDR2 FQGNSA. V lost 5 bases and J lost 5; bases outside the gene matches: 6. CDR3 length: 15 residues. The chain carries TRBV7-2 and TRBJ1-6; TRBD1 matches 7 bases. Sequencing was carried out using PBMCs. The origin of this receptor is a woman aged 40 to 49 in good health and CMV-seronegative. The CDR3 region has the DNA TGTGCCAGCAGCCCGACAGGGCTCCATAATTCACCCCTCCACTTT. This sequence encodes CASSPTGLHNSPLHF.